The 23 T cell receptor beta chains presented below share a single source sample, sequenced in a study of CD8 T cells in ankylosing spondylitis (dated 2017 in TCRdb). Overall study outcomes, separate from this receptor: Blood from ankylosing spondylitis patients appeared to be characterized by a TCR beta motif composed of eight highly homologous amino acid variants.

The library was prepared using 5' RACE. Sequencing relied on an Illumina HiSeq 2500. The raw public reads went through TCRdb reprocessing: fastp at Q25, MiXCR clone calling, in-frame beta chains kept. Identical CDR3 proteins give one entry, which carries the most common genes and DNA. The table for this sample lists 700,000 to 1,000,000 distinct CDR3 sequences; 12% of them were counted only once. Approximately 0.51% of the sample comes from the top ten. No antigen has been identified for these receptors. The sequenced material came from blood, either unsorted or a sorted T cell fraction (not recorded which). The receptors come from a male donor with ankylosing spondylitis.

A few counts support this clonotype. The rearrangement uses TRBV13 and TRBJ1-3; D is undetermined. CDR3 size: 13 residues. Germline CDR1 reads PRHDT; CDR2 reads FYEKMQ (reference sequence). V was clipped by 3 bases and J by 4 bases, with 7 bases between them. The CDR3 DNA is TGTGCCAGCAGCTTGGAACGAGGAAACACCATATATTTT. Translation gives CASSLERGNTIYF. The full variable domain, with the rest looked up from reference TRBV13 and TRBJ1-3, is AAGVIQSPRHLIKEKRETATLKCYPIPRHDTVYWYQQGPGQDPQFLISFYEKMQSDKGSIPDRFSAQQFSDYHSELNMSSLELGDSALYFCASSLERGNTIYFGEGSWLTVV.

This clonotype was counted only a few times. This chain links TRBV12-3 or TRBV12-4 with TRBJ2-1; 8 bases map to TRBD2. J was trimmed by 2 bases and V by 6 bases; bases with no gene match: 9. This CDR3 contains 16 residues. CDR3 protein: CASRSRGGPPYNEQFF. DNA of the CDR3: TGTGCCAGCAGGTCACGGGGGGGGCCGCCCTACAATGAGCAGTTCTTC.

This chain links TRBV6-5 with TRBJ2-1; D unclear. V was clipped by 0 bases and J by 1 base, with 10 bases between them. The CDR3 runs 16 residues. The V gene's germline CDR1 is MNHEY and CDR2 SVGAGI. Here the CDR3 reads CASSYSRQESYNEQFF. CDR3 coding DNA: TGTGCCAGCAGTTACTCGAGGCAGGAATCCTACAATGAGCAGTTCTTC.

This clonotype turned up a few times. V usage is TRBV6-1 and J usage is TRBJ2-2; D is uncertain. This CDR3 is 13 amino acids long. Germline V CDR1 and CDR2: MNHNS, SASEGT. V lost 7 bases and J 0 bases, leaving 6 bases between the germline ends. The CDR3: CASKATNTGELFF. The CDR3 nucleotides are TGTGCCAGCAAGGCGACGAACACCGGGGAGCTGTTTTTT.

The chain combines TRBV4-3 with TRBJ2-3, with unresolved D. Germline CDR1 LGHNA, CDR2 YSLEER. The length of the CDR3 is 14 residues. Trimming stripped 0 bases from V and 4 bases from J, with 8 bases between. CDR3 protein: CASSQEGDPDTQYF. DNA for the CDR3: TGCGCCAGCAGCCAAGAAGGAGACCCAGATACGCAGTATTTT.

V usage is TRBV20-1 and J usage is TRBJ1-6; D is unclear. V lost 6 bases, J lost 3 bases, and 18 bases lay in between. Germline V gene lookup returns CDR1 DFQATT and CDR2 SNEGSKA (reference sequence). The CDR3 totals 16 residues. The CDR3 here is CSAQRARTGYNSPLHF. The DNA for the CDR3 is TGCAGTGCCCAAAGGGCCCGGACGGGCTATAATTCACCCCTCCACTTT.

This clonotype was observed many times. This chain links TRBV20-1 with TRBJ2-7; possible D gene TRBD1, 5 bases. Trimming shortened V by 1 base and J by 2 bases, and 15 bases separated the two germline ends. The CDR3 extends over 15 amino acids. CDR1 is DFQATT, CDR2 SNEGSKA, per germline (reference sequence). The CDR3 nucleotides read TGCAGTGCTAGAGGATCCAGGACATCGCCCTACGAGCAGTACTTC. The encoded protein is CSARGSRTSPYEQYF.

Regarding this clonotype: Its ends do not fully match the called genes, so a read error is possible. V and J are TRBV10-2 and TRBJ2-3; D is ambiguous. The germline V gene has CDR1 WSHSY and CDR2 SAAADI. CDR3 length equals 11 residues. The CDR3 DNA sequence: TGCGCCAGCAGTTTTGCAGATATGCAGTATTTT. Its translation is CASSFADMQYF.

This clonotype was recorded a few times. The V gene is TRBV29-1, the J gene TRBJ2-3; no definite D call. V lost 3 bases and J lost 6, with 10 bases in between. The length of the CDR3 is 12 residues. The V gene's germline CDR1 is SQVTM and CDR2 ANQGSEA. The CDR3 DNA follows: TGCAGCGTTGATTATGGCCCCGATACGCAGTATTTT. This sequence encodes CSVDYGPDTQYF.

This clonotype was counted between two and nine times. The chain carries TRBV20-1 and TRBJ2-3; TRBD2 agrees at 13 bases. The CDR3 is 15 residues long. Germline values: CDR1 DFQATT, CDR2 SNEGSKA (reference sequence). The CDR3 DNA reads TGCACGGGAGGGACTAGCGGGGTCCTGGCAGATACGCAGTATTTT. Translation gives CTGGTSGVLADTQYF.

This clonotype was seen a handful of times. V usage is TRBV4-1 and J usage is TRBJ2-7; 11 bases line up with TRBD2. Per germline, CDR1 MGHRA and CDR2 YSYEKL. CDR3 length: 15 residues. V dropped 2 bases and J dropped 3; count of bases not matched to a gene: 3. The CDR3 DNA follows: TGCGCCAGCAGCCAAACTAGCGGGAGCTTCTACGAGCAGTACTTC. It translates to CASSQTSGSFYEQYF.

Here the CDR3 reads CASSRSPATEETQYF. The CDR3 bases are TGCGCCAGCAGCCGTTCCCCCGCGACGGAAGAGACCCAGTACTTC. The chain recombines TRBV4-3 with TRBJ2-5; no clear D gene. This CDR3 has 15 residues. V lost 4 bases, J lost 3 bases, and 15 bases lay in between. Germline assignment: CDR1 LGHNA and CDR2 YSLEER.

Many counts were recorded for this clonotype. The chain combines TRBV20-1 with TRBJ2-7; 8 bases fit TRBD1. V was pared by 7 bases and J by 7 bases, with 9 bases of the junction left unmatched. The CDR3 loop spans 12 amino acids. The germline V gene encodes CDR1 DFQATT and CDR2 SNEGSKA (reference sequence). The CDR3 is CSVPGQVNEQYF. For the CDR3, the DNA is TGCAGTGTACCGGGACAGGTCAATGAGCAGTACTTC.

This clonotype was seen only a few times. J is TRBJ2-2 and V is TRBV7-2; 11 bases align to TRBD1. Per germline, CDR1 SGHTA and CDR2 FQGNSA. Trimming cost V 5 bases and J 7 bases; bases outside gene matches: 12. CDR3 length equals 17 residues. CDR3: CASSLSWTGGVGGELFF. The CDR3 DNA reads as TGTGCCAGCAGCCTGAGCTGGACAGGGGGCGTTGGCGGGGAGCTGTTTTTT. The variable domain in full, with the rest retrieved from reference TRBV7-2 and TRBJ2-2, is GAGVSQSPSNKVTEKGKDVELRCDPISGHTALYWYRQSLGQGLEFLIYFQGNSAPDKSGLPSDRFSAERTGGSVSTLTIQRTQQEDSAVYLCASSLSWTGGVGGELFFGEGSRLTVL.

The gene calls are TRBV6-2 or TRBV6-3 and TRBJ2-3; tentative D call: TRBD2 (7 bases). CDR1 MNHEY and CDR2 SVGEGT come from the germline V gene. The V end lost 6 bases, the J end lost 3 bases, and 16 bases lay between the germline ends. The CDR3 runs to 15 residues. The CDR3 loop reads CASRPSGGGTDTQYF. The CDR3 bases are TGTGCCAGCAGACCTAGCGGAGGGGGGACAGATACGCAGTATTTT.

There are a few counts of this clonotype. This CDR3 reads CASSARLAGGNQEFF. The CDR3 DNA follows: TGTGCCAGCAGTGCCAGACTAGCGGGAGGGAACCAGGAGTTCTTC. The chain couples TRBV6-2 or TRBV6-3 to TRBJ2-1; 14 bases fit TRBD2. The CDR3 is made up of 15 amino acids. V trimming: 5 bases; J trimming: 14 bases; junction bases outside the gene matches: 11. The germline gives CDR1 MNHEY, CDR2 SVGEGT.

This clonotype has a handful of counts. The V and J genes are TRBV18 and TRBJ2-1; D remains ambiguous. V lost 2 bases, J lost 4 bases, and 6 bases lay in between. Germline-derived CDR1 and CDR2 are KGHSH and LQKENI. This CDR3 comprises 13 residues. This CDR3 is CASSPDMYNEQFF. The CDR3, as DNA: TGTGCCAGCTCACCAGACATGTACAATGAGCAGTTCTTC.

CDR3 nucleotides: TGTGCCAGCACCTACTCCGCCTCCTACGAGCAGTACTTC. Encoded protein: CASTYSASYEQYF. This chain connects TRBV28 to TRBJ2-7; no clear D gene. This CDR3 is built from 13 residues. CDR1 is MDHEN, CDR2 SYDVKM, per germline. Trimming left V 7 bases short and J 0 bases short, with 10 bases between.

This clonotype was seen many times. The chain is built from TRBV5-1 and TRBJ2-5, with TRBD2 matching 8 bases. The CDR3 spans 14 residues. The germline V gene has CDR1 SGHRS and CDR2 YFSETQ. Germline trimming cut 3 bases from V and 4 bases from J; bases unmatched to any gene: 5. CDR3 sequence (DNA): TGCGCCAGCAGCTCCCCAGCGGGAGCAGAGACCCAGTACTTC. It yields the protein CASSSPAGAETQYF.

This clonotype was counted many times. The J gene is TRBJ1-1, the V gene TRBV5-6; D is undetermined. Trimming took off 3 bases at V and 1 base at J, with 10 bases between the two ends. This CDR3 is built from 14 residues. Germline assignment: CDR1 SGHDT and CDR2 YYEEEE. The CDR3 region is CASSSRPTNTEAFF. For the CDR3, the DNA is TGTGCCAGCAGCTCCCGACCGACGAACACTGAAGCTTTCTTT.

The CDR3 reads CASSQDSGLADRYEQYF. The CDR3 DNA sequence: TGCGCCAGCAGCCAAGATTCGGGGCTAGCGGATCGCTACGAGCAGTACTTC. V gene TRBV4-3 combines with J gene TRBJ2-7, with 7 bases aligning to TRBD2. The CDR3 has 17 amino acids. V lost 0 bases and J lost 3; bases outside the gene matches: 11. Germline V lookup: CDR1 LGHNA, CDR2 YSLEER.

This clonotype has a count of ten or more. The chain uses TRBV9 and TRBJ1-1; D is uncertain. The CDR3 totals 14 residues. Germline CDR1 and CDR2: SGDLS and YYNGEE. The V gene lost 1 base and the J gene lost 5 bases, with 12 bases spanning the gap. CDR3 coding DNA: TGTGCCAGCAGCGTACAGCCCCAAGGGACTGAAGCTTTCTTT. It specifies CASSVQPQGTEAFF.

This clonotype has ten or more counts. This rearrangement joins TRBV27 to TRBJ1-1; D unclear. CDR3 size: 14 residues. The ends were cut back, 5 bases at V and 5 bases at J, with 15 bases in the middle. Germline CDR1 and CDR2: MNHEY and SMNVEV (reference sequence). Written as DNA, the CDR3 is TGTGCCAGCAGTCTCCGGACGACTATGACTGAAGCTTTCTTT. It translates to CASSLRTTMTEAFF.